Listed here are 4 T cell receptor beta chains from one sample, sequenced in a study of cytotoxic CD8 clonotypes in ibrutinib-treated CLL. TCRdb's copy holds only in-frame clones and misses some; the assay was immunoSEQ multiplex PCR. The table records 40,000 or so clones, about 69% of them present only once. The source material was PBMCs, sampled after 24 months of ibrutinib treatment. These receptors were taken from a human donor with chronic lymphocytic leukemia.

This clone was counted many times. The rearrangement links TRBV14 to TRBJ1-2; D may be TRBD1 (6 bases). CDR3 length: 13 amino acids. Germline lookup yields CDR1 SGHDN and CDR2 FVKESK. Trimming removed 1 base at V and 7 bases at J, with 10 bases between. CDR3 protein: CASSQVQGLGYTF. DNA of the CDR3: TGTGCCAGCAGCCAAGTTCAGGGGCTTGGCTACACCTTC.

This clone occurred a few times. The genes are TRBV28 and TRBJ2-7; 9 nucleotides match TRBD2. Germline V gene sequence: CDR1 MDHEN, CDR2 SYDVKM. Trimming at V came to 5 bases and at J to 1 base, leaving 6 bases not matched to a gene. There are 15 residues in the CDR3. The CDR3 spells CASSPSGRKSYEQYF. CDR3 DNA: TGTGCCAGCAGTCCAAGCGGGAGGAAGTCCTACGAGCAGTACTTC.

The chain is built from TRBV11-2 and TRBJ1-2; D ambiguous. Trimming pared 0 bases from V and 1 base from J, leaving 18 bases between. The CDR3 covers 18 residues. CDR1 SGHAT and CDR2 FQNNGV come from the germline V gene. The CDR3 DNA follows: TGTGCCAGCAGCTTAGATCGAATGGGTCGGACCTATAACTATGGCTACACCTTC. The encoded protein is CASSLDRMGRTYNYGYTF. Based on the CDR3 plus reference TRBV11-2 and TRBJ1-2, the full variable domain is EAGVAQSPRYKIIEKRQSVAFWCNPISGHATLYWYQQILGQGPKLLIQFQNNGVVDDSQLPKDRFSAERLKGVDSTLKIQPAKLEDSAVYLCASSLDRMGRTYNYGYTFGSGTRLTVV.

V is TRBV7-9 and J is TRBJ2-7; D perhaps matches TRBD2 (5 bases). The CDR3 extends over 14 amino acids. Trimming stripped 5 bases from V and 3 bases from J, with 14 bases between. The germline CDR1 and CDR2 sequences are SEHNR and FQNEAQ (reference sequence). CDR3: CASSPTGIYYEQYF. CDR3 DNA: TGTGCCAGCAGCCCAACCGGGATTTACTACGAGCAGTACTTC.